This T cell receptor beta chain was obtained from a study of cytomegalovirus exposure and HLA in healthy donors. Study-wide results and limits: The sole available immune exposure information was CMV serostatus. In a later analysis, specific HLA alleles were associated with 15,000 to 20,000 TCR beta sequences at a 0.05 false discovery rate. A later examination showed that TCR association rates differed by HLA locus, with DRB1 most and HLA-C fewest. It was reported in a later analysis that an Asian-associated ancestry cluster showed fewer N-insertions than the approximately 700-donor mean.

This clone was seen a handful of times. Its antigen is unidentified. CDR1 LNHDA and CDR2 SQIVND come from the germline V gene (reference sequence). Losses at the gene ends were 3 bases for V and 0 bases for J; bases not matched to a gene: 17. CDR3 length: 21 residues. In the PCR, 60 Vbeta and 13 Jbeta primers were used. The method was immunoSEQ multiplex PCR; TCRdb's version includes in-frame clones alone and lacks a portion of them. The sample has roughly 180,000 clones; 65% to 80% are singletons. This TCR derives from a woman in her thirties in good health and CMV-seropositive. The source material was PBMCs. The chain uses TRBV19 and TRBJ2-6, with 7 positions matching TRBD1. This CDR3 reads CASSIADRFLLLYSGANVLTF. CDR3 coding DNA: TGTGCCAGTAGTATTGCGGACAGGTTCCTCCTTCTTTACTCTGGGGCCAACGTCCTGACTTTC.